This T cell receptor beta chain was observed in a study of T cell repertoires in cytomegalovirus infection. Across the whole study: Carrying CMV and the relevant HLA type showed in public TCR beta signatures.

On this clonotype: The target antigen is unknown.

CDR1 and CDR2 (germline): LNHDA, SQIVND (reference sequence). Deletions cut 1 base from V and 7 bases from J, with 11 bases between. The CDR3 sequence is 15 residues long. The study's findings and limits: Across the ex vivo response, the dominant clonotypes were HLA-C-restricted CMV-specific TCR beta clonotypes.

TCRdb re-called the reads with MiXCR, one entry per CDR3 protein. The table lists 680,000 or so distinct CDR3 sequences, around 31% of them singletons. The origin of this receptor is a human donor in good health (CMV status not recorded). Some clones in this sample may be carry-over from other donors' samples. The sequencing used cultured PBMCs, collected from culture after CMV antigen stimulation. The chain joins TRBV19 to TRBJ1-6, with D uncertain. In nucleotides, the CDR3 is TGTGCCAGTAGTATAGCTGGACGACCAAATTCACCCCTCCACTTT. Translation: CASSIAGRPNSPLHF.